Following are 25 T cell receptor beta chains from one sample sequenced in a study of T cell changes during pregnancy in multiple sclerosis. Sequenced by immunoSEQ multiplex PCR; TCRdb stores in-frame clones only, minus some. The sample lists about 49,000 clones, 92% occurring once. Material: CD4+ T cells from peripheral blood mononuclear cells, obtained in the second trimester of pregnancy. The receptors here all came from a female donor in good health, enrolled as a control in a pregnancy study.

The chain employs TRBV21-1 and TRBJ2-1; the DNA was not used to check the table's D call, TRBD2. TRBV21-1 is labeled a pseudogene. This CDR3 has 17 residues. The DNA of the CDR3 is TGTGCCAGCAGCAATGCAGTCACTAGCGACGACTACAATGAGCAGTTCTTC. Translated, it gives CASSNAVTSDDYNEQFF.

This chain uses TRBV5-6 with TRBJ2-5; 10 positions agree with TRBD1. This CDR3 comprises 15 residues. Per the germline V gene, CDR1 is SGHDT and CDR2 is YYEEEE. V shed 4 bases and J 5 bases; nucleotides not matched to a gene: 8. The CDR3 nucleotides are TGTGCCAGCAGCCCTGGGACAGGGGCATGGGAGACCCAGTACTTC. It yields the protein CASSPGTGAWETQYF. Based on the CDR3 plus reference TRBV5-6 and TRBJ2-5, the full variable domain is DAGVTQSPTHLIKTRGQQVTLRCSPKSGHDTVSWYQQALGQGPQFIFQYYEEEERQRGNFPDRFSGHQFPNYSSELNVNALLLGDSALYLCASSPGTGAWETQYFGPGTRLLVL.

V usage is TRBV7-2 and J usage is TRBJ2-7, with 15 bases that match TRBD2. The CDR3 covers 15 residues. Germline V gives CDR1 SGHTA, CDR2 FQGNSA. The V and J ends lost 5 bases and 4 bases, in that order; junction bases with no gene match: 3. DNA of the CDR3: TGTGCCAGCAGCCTGGGACTAGCGGGGGGATACGAGCAGTACTTC. The encoded protein is CASSLGLAGGYEQYF.

As regards this clone: Other DNA sequences in the sample encode the same CDR3. The V call is TRBV5-1, the J call TRBJ1-1; TRBD1 matches 11 bases. The CDR3 consists of 15 residues. With 4 bases clipped from V and 4 bases from J, the junction kept 6 bases outside the gene matches. The germline V gene has CDR1 SGHRS and CDR2 YFSETQ. The CDR3 sequence: CASSPSGTGGTEAFF. DNA of the CDR3: TGCGCCAGCAGCCCCTCCGGGACAGGGGGCACTGAAGCTTTCTTT.

The rearrangement joins TRBV30 to TRBJ1-5; D gene unclear. Germline assignment: CDR1 GTSNPN and CDR2 SVGIG (reference sequence). Trimming removed 0 bases at V and 0 bases at J, with 15 bases between. The CDR3 is made up of 17 amino acids. CDR3 sequence (DNA): TGTGCCTGGAGTGTACAAAGAGGCCCCTATAGCAATCAGCCCCAGCATTTT. Translated, it gives CAWSVQRGPYSNQPQHF. Full variable domain (remainder filled in from reference TRBV30 and TRBJ1-5): SQTIHQWPATLVQPVGSPLSLECTVEGTSNPNLYWYRQAAGRGLQLLFYSVGIGQISSEVPQNLSASRPQDRQFILSSKKLLLSDSGFYLCAWSVQRGPYSNQPQHFGDGTRLSIL.

The J gene is TRBJ2-5, the V gene TRBV6-1, with TRBD2 identical over 10 bases. J lost 2 bases, V lost 11 bases, and 5 bases had no gene match. The germline V gene has CDR1 MNHNS and CDR2 SASEGT. The CDR3 runs to 13 residues. The CDR3: CAGAGGLQETQYF. CDR3 nucleotides: TGTGCCGGAGCGGGGGGGCTTCAAGAGACCCAGTACTTC.

The CDR3 region has the DNA TGTGCCAGCAGGGAGAGGGCGAGGGACAATCAGCCCCAGCATTTT. Protein sequence: CASRERARDNQPQHF. The J gene is TRBJ1-5, the V gene TRBV2; D ambiguous. V was shortened by 6 bases and J by 3 bases, with 15 bases between the two germline ends. The CDR3 has 15 amino acids. Germline V gene data show CDR1 as SNHLY and CDR2 as FYNNEI.

The count of this clone is one. This chain connects TRBV5-1 to TRBJ2-3; maybe TRBD1 (5 bases). CDR1 SGHRS and CDR2 YFSETQ come from the germline V gene. V dropped 1 base and J dropped 2 bases, with 11 bases sitting between them. The CDR3 length is 15 residues. CDR3 protein: CASSLQGTTTDTQYF. The CDR3 nucleotides are TGCGCCAGCAGCTTGCAGGGCACCACCACAGATACGCAGTATTTT.

This sequence joins TRBV11-2 and TRBJ1-4, with D unclear. The V gene lost 0 bases and the J gene lost 2 bases, with 16 bases spanning the gap. The CDR3 extends over 18 amino acids. Germline V gene lookup returns CDR1 SGHAT and CDR2 FQNNGV. Here the CDR3 reads CASSLDSGLSVTNEKLFF. DNA for the CDR3: TGTGCCAGCAGCTTAGATTCTGGCCTCTCCGTTACTAATGAAAAACTGTTTTTT.

This sequence joins TRBV6-6 and TRBJ2-1, with TRBD1 identical over 8 bases. V was pared by 4 bases and J by 3 bases, with 8 bases of the junction left unmatched. The CDR3 loop spans 16 amino acids. Germline CDR1 and CDR2: MNHNY and SVGAGI (reference sequence). The CDR3 DNA sequence: TGTGCCAGCAGTTCCCGGACAGGGACTGGCTACAATGAGCAGTTCTTC. It codes for CASSSRTGTGYNEQFF.

J is TRBJ1-4 and V is TRBV7-6; D remains ambiguous. The germline V gene encodes CDR1 SGHVS and CDR2 FNYEAQ. CDR3 length equals 16 residues. Trimming removed 1 base at V and 2 bases at J, with 11 bases between. The DNA for the CDR3 is TGTGCCAGCAGCTTAGACGGACTATCGACTAATGAAAAACTGTTTTTT. Residues: CASSLDGLSTNEKLFF.

V is TRBV14 and J is TRBJ1-6, with D uncertain. Trimming removed 0 bases at V and 3 bases at J, with 6 bases between. Germline-derived CDR1 and CDR2 are SGHDN and FVKESK. This CDR3 is built from 15 residues. CDR3 sequence reads: CASSQERDYNSPLHF. In DNA form, the CDR3 reads TGTGCCAGCAGCCAAGAGAGGGACTATAATTCACCCCTCCACTTT. The full variable domain, rest sourced from reference TRBV14 and TRBJ1-6, is EAGVTQFPSHSVIEKGQTVTLRCDPISGHDNLYWYRRVMGKEIKFLLHFVKESKQDESGMPNNRFLAERTGGTYSTLKVQPAELEDSGVYFCASSQERDYNSPLHFGNGTRLTVT.

This clone was seen a single time. The chain is built from TRBV27 and TRBJ1-3, with D maybe TRBD1 (5 bases). The CDR3 extends over 15 amino acids. Per germline, CDR1 MNHEY and CDR2 SMNVEV (reference sequence). V lost 8 bases to trimming and J lost 6 bases, with 20 bases between them. CDR3 in amino acids: CASGRVPSRENTIYF. Here the CDR3 DNA reads TGTGCCAGCGGCAGGGTCCCCAGCAGAGAAAACACCATATATTTT.

The rearrangement links TRBV2 to TRBJ2-7; D might be TRBD2 (7 bases). Per the germline V gene, CDR1 is SNHLY and CDR2 is FYNNEI. The CDR3 contains 16 residues. V lost 6 bases to trimming and J lost 3 bases, with 21 bases between them. The CDR3 is CASSLREGVVGYEQYF. The CDR3 nucleotides read TGTGCCAGCAGCCTAAGGGAGGGGGTCGTTGGCTACGAGCAGTACTTC.

CDR3 sequence: CASSPGTLGGYTF. CDR3 nucleotides: TGTGCCAGCAGCCCGGGGACTTTGGGAGGCTACACCTTC. J is TRBJ1-2 and V is TRBV11-2, with a possible D match to TRBD1 (5 bases). This CDR3 is built from 13 residues. The V gene lost 5 bases and the J gene lost 8 bases, with 15 bases spanning the gap. Per germline, CDR1 SGHAT and CDR2 FQNNGV.

The V and J genes are TRBV27 and TRBJ1-6, with 7 bases matching TRBD1. Trimming at V came to 6 bases and at J to 4 bases, leaving 9 bases not matched to a gene. Germline lookup yields CDR1 MNHEY and CDR2 SMNVEV (reference sequence). CDR3 length: 16 amino acids. As DNA, the CDR3 is TGTGCCAGCAGCTCCGGTATACAGGGGTATAATTCACCCCTCCACTTT. Residues: CASSSGIQGYNSPLHF.

The V and J genes are TRBV2 and TRBJ1-3, with 7 bases lining up with TRBD1. CDR1 SNHLY and CDR2 FYNNEI come from the germline V gene. Trimming took 6 bases from V and 4 from J; bases not matched to a gene: 9. This CDR3 comprises 15 residues. The CDR3 nucleotides read TGTGCCAGCAGCGAGCAGGGGGGTTCGGGAAACACCATATATTTT. This sequence encodes CASSEQGGSGNTIYF.

The chain is built from TRBV11-1 and TRBJ2-7, with 7 bases that match TRBD1. Germline CDR1 is SGHAT and CDR2 is FQDESV (reference sequence). The CDR3 is 13 residues long. The J segment lost 6 bases and the V segment lost 5 bases, leaving 7 bases of the junction unmatched. As DNA, the CDR3 is TGTGCCAGCAGCCAAGACAGGGTGCTCGAGCAGTACTTC. Its protein is CASSQDRVLEQYF.

This clone came up once. The genes are TRBV7-8 and TRBJ1-2; perhaps TRBD1 as D (5 bases). The V end lost 3 bases, the J end lost 7 bases, and 18 bases lay between the germline ends. Germline V gene lookup returns CDR1 SGHVS and CDR2 FQNEAQ. This CDR3 contains 15 residues. The CDR3: CASSFPLIGAVGYTF. The CDR3 bases are TGTGCCAGCAGCTTTCCCCTAATAGGGGCTGTTGGCTACACCTTC.

V gene TRBV7-2 combines with J gene TRBJ2-1; 8 bases line up with TRBD1. Germline-derived CDR1 and CDR2 are SGHTA and FQGNSA. The CDR3 covers 15 residues. The V gene end was trimmed by 6 bases and the J gene end by 2 bases; junction bases not matched to a gene: 6. In DNA form, the CDR3 reads TGTGCCAGCAGACAGGGGGGCCCTGCCTACAATGAGCAGTTCTTC. Encoded protein: CASRQGGPAYNEQFF.

The chain carries TRBV5-1 and TRBJ2-7; possibly TRBD2 for D (6 bases). The V and J ends lost 2 bases and 3 bases respectively, with 18 bases between them. The germline gives CDR1 SGHRS, CDR2 YFSETQ. CDR3 length equals 16 residues. The CDR3 region has the DNA TGCGCCAGCAGCTTCGGCGCGGGGTCCCGAAACTACGAGCAGTACTTC. It is translated as CASSFGAGSRNYEQYF.

This chain uses TRBV13 with TRBJ2-7; weak D call: TRBD1 (6 bases). V was shortened by 3 bases and J by 3 bases, with 6 bases between the two germline ends. This CDR3 is built from 12 residues. Germline V gene lookup returns CDR1 PRHDT and CDR2 FYEKMQ (reference sequence). CDR3 region: CASSLTGYEQYF. The CDR3 DNA reads TGTGCCAGCAGCTTGACAGGCTACGAGCAGTACTTC.

CDR3 DNA sequence: TGTGCCAGCAGCGTAGACAGAAACACTGAAGCTTTCTTT. Amino acid sequence: CASSVDRNTEAFF. The chain is built from TRBV7-2 and TRBJ1-1; D might be TRBD1 (5 bases). V lost 5 bases to trimming and J lost 2 bases, with 9 bases between them. In germline, CDR1 is SGHTA, CDR2 FQGNSA. CDR3 length: 13 residues.

The chain has TRBV2 and TRBJ1-1; tentative D call: TRBD1 (5 bases). This CDR3 spans 13 amino acids. Trimming shortened V by 3 bases and J by 7 bases, and 12 bases separated the two germline ends. Germline CDR1 is SNHLY and CDR2 is FYNNEI. As DNA, the CDR3 is TGTGCCAGCAGTGAGGCGCCAGGGAATGAAGCTTTCTTT. It specifies CASSEAPGNEAFF.

Only one count was recorded for this clone. This chain links TRBV7-8 with TRBJ1-1; weak D call: TRBD1 (6 bases). CDR3 length: 13 residues. V lost 3 bases and J 5 bases, leaving 10 bases between the germline ends. The germline gives CDR1 SGHVS, CDR2 FQNEAQ. Here the CDR3 DNA reads TGTGCCAGCAGCTTTACAGGGAAAACTGAAGCTTTCTTT. Translated, it gives CASSFTGKTEAFF.